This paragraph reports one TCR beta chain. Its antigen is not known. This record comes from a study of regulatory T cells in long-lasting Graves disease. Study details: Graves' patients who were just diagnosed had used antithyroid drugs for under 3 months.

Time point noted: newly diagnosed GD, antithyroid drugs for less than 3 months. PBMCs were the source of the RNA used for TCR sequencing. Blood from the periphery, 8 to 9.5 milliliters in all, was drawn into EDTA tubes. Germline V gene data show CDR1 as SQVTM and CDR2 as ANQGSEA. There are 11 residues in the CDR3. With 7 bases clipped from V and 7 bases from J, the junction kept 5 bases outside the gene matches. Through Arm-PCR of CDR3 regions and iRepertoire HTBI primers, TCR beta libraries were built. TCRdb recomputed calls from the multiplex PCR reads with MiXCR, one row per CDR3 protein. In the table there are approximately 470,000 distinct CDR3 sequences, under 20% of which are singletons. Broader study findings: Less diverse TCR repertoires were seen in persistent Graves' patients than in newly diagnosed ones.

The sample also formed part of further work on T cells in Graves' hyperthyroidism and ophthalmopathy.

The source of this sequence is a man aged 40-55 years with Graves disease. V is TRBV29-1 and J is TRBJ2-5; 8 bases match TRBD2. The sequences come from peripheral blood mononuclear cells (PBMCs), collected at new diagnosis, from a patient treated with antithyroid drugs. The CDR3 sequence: CSADRGGTQYF. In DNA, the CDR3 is TGCAGCGCCGACCGGGGGGGGACCCAGTACTTC.